These T cell receptor beta chains were read from a single sample in a study of CD8 T cells in ankylosing spondylitis. TCRdb reanalysed the 5' RACE reads using MiXCR and keeps one entry per CDR3 protein. The repertoire has 200,000 to 300,000 distinct CDR3 sequences, 8.2% of them found once; the top ten carry 4.5% to 5%. Material for sequencing was blood, either unsorted or a sorted T cell fraction (not recorded which). The receptors derive from a female donor with ankylosing spondylitis or in good health (not recorded which). Both conserved end residues are part of each CDR3. D genes are given only for firm matches. Not all rows give a size; the values are once, few, many and, for expanded clones, a class.

many	TRBD2	TRBV5-1	TRBJ2-2	CASSSMPGTSESGGELFF	TGCGCCAGCAGCTCTATGCCCGGGACTAGCGAGTCGGGCGGGGAGCTGTTTTTT
many	NA	TRBV20-1	TRBJ1-2	CSAAGLRVGYGYTF	TGCAGTGCCGCCGGGCTCAGAGTTGGCTATGGCTACACCTTC
many	NA	TRBV12-3/TRBV12-4	TRBJ1-1	CASSFFKYGNTEAFF	TGTGCCAGCAGTTTCTTCAAGTACGGGAACACTGAAGCTTTCTTT
many	TRBD1	TRBV5-4	TRBJ2-3	CASSSTGGRGDTQYF	TGTGCCAGCAGCTCGACAGGGGGCAGAGGAGATACGCAGTATTTT
many	TRBD1	TRBV20-1	TRBJ1-2	CSAKGTRTGANYGYTF	TGCAGTGCTAAGGGAACCCGAACAGGGGCTAACTATGGCTACACCTTC
few	TRBD2	TRBV7-9	TRBJ2-1	CASSSRLAGGLGQFF	TGTGCCAGCAGCTCAAGACTAGCGGGTGGCTTAGGGCAGTTCTTC
few	NA	TRBV7-2	TRBJ1-4	CASSLNPSTGRNEKLFF	TGTGCCAGCAGCTTAAACCCTTCGACGGGGAGGAATGAAAAACTGTTTTTT
many	NA	TRBV5-1	TRBJ1-1	CATAPTDRENTEAFF	TGCGCCACCGCCCCTACGGACCGCGAAAACACTGAAGCTTTCTTT
few	NA	TRBV7-2	TRBJ2-1	CASSFGGLAHNEQFF	TGTGCCAGCAGCTTTGGGGGACTGGCCCACAATGAGCAGTTCTTC
many	NA	TRBV9	TRBJ2-2	CASSPDASGELFF	TGTGCCAGCAGCCCCGACGCAAGCGGGGAGCTGTTTTTT
NA	NA	TRBV7-2	TRBJ2-5	CASSLGSRQYF	TGTGCCAGCAGCTTAGGGTCGCGCCAGTACTTC
many	NA	TRBV27	TRBJ1-3	CASSPYKGNTIYF	TGTGCCAGCAGTCCCTACAAGGGAAACACCATATATTTT
few	NA	TRBV7-8	TRBJ2-1	CASSPSNSYSEQFF	TGTGCCAGCAGCCCAAGCAACTCCTACAGTGAGCAGTTCTTC
many	NA	TRBV4-3	TRBJ2-7	CASSQVASRHYEQYF	TGCGCCAGCAGCCAGGTAGCGTCTCGACATTACGAGCAGTACTTC
NA	TRBD1	TRBV29-1	TRBJ1-1	CSVVGGRTEAFF	TGCAGCGTTGTAGGGGGCAGGACTGAAGCTTTCTTT
many	TRBD2	TRBV9	TRBJ2-1	CASSVALISTSGLSNEQFF	TGTGCCAGCAGCGTAGCCCTAATATCTACTAGCGGACTCAGTAATGAGCAGTTCTTC
many	TRBD1	TRBV7-8	TRBJ1-2	CASSKPPGTGGAGGYTF	TGTGCCAGCAGCAAGCCACCGGGGACAGGGGGCGCGGGTGGCTACACCTTC
few	TRBD2	TRBV4-3	TRBJ2-2	CASSQLAGDVGELFF	TGCGCCAGCAGCCAACTAGCGGGAGATGTCGGGGAGCTGTTTTTT
many	TRBD2	TRBV10-3	TRBJ2-5	CAARTSGIETQYF	TGTGCCGCCAGGACTAGCGGGATTGAGACCCAGTACTTC
many	NA	TRBV11-2	TRBJ2-5	CASSLGAGHEETQYF	TGTGCCAGCAGCTTAGGGGCGGGCCACGAGGAGACCCAGTACTTC
NA	NA	TRBV5-1	TRBJ1-1	CASSLTENTESFF	TGCGCCAGCAGCTTGACAGAGAACACTGAATCTTTCTTT
many	NA	TRBV7-2	TRBJ2-7	CASSPGRVTYEQYF	TGTGCCAGCAGCCCTGGGCGGGTGACCTACGAGCAGTACTTC
NA	NA	TRBV7-6	TRBJ2-5	CASSPSDGTQYF	TGTGCCAGCAGCCCGTCGGACGGGACCCAGTACTTC
few	NA	TRBV4-2	TRBJ1-5	CASMPQADSNQPQHF	TGTGCCAGCATGCCACAAGCGGATAGCAATCAGCCCCAGCATTTT
many	TRBD2	TRBV12-3/TRBV12-4	TRBJ2-3	CASSPGRLTQYF	TGTGCCAGCAGCCCCGGGAGGCTTACGCAGTATTTT
many	NA	TRBV6-5	TRBJ2-7	CASSYRSGHSYEQYF	TGTGCCAGCAGTTACCGTAGCGGCCACTCCTACGAGCAGTACTTC
many	NA	TRBV6-6	TRBJ2-7	CASSYEAYEQYF	TGTGCCAGCAGTTACGAAGCCTACGAGCAGTACTTC
many	NA	TRBV12-3/TRBV12-4	TRBJ1-2	CASSGRGGHGYTF	TGTGCCAGCAGTGGCCGCGGGGGTCATGGCTACACCTTC
many	NA	TRBV5-1	TRBJ2-1	CASRDQKGEQFF	TGCGCCAGCCGGGACCAGAAAGGTGAGCAGTTCTTC
few	TRBD1	TRBV6-2/TRBV6-3	TRBJ2-4	CASSYSRTGGKNIQYF	TGTGCCAGCAGTTACTCACGGACAGGGGGCAAAAACATTCAGTACTTC
NA	NA	TRBV28	TRBJ2-1	CASSLRDFYNEQFF	TGTGCCAGCAGTTTACGGGACTTCTACAATGAGCAGTTCTTC
NA	NA	TRBV19	TRBJ1-3	CASSIAYSGNTIYF	TGTGCCAGTAGTATCGCGTACTCTGGAAACACCATATATTTT
once	TRBD1	TRBV30	TRBJ2-2	CAWSKGQGIGELFF	TGTGCCTGGAGTAAAGGACAGGGCATCGGGGAGCTGTTTTTT
few	TRBD1	TRBV12-3/TRBV12-4	TRBJ2-3	CASSGTGQSTDTQYF	TGTGCCAGCAGTGGGACAGGGCAAAGCACAGATACGCAGTATTTT
many	NA	TRBV5-5	TRBJ2-5	CATHGGQGRQETQYF	TGTGCCACCCACGGGGGGCAGGGGCGGCAAGAGACCCAGTACTTC
NA	TRBD1	TRBV28	TRBJ2-6	CASSPLGTGFSGANVLTF	TGTGCCAGCAGCCCCTTAGGGACAGGGTTCTCTGGGGCCAACGTCCTGACTTTC
many	TRBD2	TRBV7-8	TRBJ2-1	CASSSPMAGDYSSYNEQFF	TGTGCCAGCAGCTCTCCAATGGCGGGAGACTATAGCTCCTACAATGAGCAGTTCTTC
many	TRBD2	TRBV5-1	TRBJ2-1	CASSLGLATNEQFF	TGCGCCAGCAGCTTGGGACTAGCGACAAATGAGCAGTTCTTC
NA	NA	TRBV18	TRBJ1-5	CASSGQQGIHQPQHF	TGTGCCAGCTCAGGCCAACAGGGAATCCATCAGCCCCAGCATTTT
many	NA	TRBV28	TRBJ1-1	CASSPSTGPVNTEAFF	TGTGCCAGCAGTCCATCCACCGGGCCTGTGAACACTGAAGCTTTCTTT
many	TRBD2	TRBV5-1	TRBJ2-3	CASSDPGTSEPDTQYF	TGCGCCAGCAGTGACCCCGGGACTAGCGAACCAGATACGCAGTATTTT
NA	NA	TRBV5-4	TRBJ2-5	CASRPDSQEETQYF	TGTGCCAGCAGGCCCGACAGCCAGGAAGAGACCCAGTACTTC
many	NA	TRBV7-8	TRBJ2-1	CASSLEVDREQFF	TGTGCCAGCAGCTTAGAAGTCGACAGAGAGCAGTTCTTC
NA	NA	TRBV5-5	TRBJ1-2	CASSLGQPVGGYTF	TGTGCCAGCAGCTTGGGACAGCCCGTAGGGGGCTACACCTTC
many	NA	TRBV7-8	TRBJ2-7	CASSLARLVLNEQYF	TGTGCCAGCAGCTTAGCGAGACTAGTATTGAACGAGCAGTACTTC
many	TRBD1	TRBV5-1	TRBJ1-1	CASSLGQDTEAFF	TGCGCCAGCAGCCTCGGACAGGACACTGAAGCTTTCTTT
many	NA	TRBV5-1	TRBJ2-2	CASSLDITGKKTGELFF	TGCGCCAGCAGCTTGGACATCACAGGGAAAAAGACCGGGGAGCTGTTTTTT
many	TRBD2	TRBV15	TRBJ2-7	CATSRGTSGTFYEQYF	TGTGCCACCAGCAGAGGGACTAGCGGGACCTTCTACGAGCAGTACTTC
many	NA	TRBV7-6	TRBJ2-1	CASSPSGISYNEQFF	TGTGCCAGCAGTCCATCCGGGATCTCCTACAATGAGCAGTTCTTC
NA	TRBD1	TRBV19	TRBJ1-4	CASSVDVTGNKEKLFF	TGTGCCAGTAGTGTGGATGTGACAGGGAACAAGGAAAAACTGTTTTTT
many	TRBD1	TRBV5-1	TRBJ1-4	CASSPTGPREKLFF	TGCGCCAGCAGCCCGACAGGGCCGAGGGAAAAACTGTTTTTT
NA	NA	TRBV19	TRBJ1-5	CASSIINQPQHF	TGTGCCAGTAGTATAATCAATCAGCCCCAGCATTTT
many	NA	TRBV20-1	TRBJ2-5	CSAGDWETQYF	TGCAGTGCTGGGGATTGGGAGACCCAGTACTTC
NA	TRBD2	TRBV11-2	TRBJ2-1	CASSSGLAGYNEQFF	TGTGCCAGCAGCTCGGGACTAGCGGGTTACAATGAGCAGTTCTTC
many	NA	TRBV9	TRBJ2-3	CASSEVSGADTQYF	TGTGCCAGCAGCGAGGTCAGTGGGGCAGATACGCAGTATTTT
many	NA	TRBV15	TRBJ2-2	CATSRGAGAGELFF	TGTGCCACCAGCCGAGGGGCAGGAGCCGGGGAGCTGTTTTTT
many	TRBD2	TRBV5-1	TRBJ2-7	CASSMEAGDYEQYF	TGCGCCAGCAGCATGGAGGCGGGAGATTACGAGCAGTACTTC
many	NA	TRBV5-6	TRBJ2-1	CASSLVPAGEQFF	TGTGCCAGCAGCTTGGTACCAGCAGGTGAGCAGTTCTTC
many	TRBD2	TRBV20-1	TRBJ2-1	CSAPPPFSGRTVSGEQFF	TGCAGTGCTCCCCCCCCTTTTAGCGGGAGGACGGTAAGCGGTGAGCAGTTCTTC